This T cell receptor (beta chain) emerged from a study of T cell responses to AZD1222 COVID-19 vaccine. Trimming took 0 bases from V and 7 from J, leaving 14 bases between them. The V gene's germline CDR1 is SGHRS and CDR2 YFSETQ. The CDR3 totals 15 residues. Assay: immunoSEQ multiplex PCR; the TCRdb copy retains only in-frame clones and omits some. The sample comprises 150,000 to 200,000 clones, approximately 92% of which are singletons, and roughly a tenth rests with the top ten. The TCR was taken from an adult in good health. Here the sequenced sample was peripheral blood, taken on day 0 of AZD1222 vaccination. The chain combines TRBV5-1 with TRBJ1-5; D gene unclear. The chain's CDR3 is CASSLASGRGQPQHF. The CDR3 region has the DNA TGCGCCAGCAGCTTGGCCAGCGGCCGGGGACAGCCCCAGCATTTT.